These 12 T cell receptor beta chains share one sample of origin, sequenced in a study of blood T cell repertoires in COVID-19 (dated by TCRdb to 2020 to 2021). The library was prepared using the immunoSEQ multiplex PCR assay. As stored in TCRdb, this immuneACCESS dataset retains in-frame rearrangements with V and J assigned. A fraction of the clones does not appear; measured against another copy, unresolved V genes explain less than half of the discrepancy, and the remainder lacks a known reason. The table for this sample lists fewer than 110,000 clones; roughly nine tenths of them were counted only once. In total, the top ten clones hold approximately 3% of the sample. What was sequenced was peripheral blood. Source of these receptors: a man in his fifties or sixties in a cohort sampled during active COVID-19.

The chain joins TRBV27 to TRBJ1-2; the D is unclear. Trimming left V 3 bases short and J 0 bases short, with 17 bases between. The germline V gene has CDR1 MNHEY and CDR2 SMNVEV (reference sequence). CDR3 size: 17 residues. The chain's CDR3 is CASSFRGRAGANYGYTF. The CDR3 DNA reads as TGTGCCAGCAGTTTTCGCGGGCGGGCGGGAGCTAACTATGGCTACACCTTC.

The chain has TRBV7-8 and TRBJ1-2; D not resolved. CDR1 is SGHVS and CDR2 is FQNEAQ in the germline V gene. V was pared by 5 bases and J by 0 bases, with 16 bases between. This CDR3 has 16 residues. Here the CDR3 DNA reads TGTGCCAGCAGCCCGAGAGGTACCAATACTAACTATGGCTACACCTTC. Amino acids: CASSPRGTNTNYGYTF.

The chain combines TRBV7-2 with TRBJ2-5; 12 positions agree with TRBD1. The CDR3 sequence is 18 residues long. Germline-derived CDR1 and CDR2 are SGHTA and FQGNSA. Trimming cost V 5 bases and J 4 bases; bases outside gene matches: 14. The chain's CDR3 is CASSRTGQGANRGETQYF. DNA of the CDR3: TGTGCCAGCAGCCGCACGGGACAGGGGGCGAATAGGGGAGAGACCCAGTACTTC.

The V gene is TRBV28, the J gene TRBJ1-4; tentative D call: TRBD1 (6 bases). V was trimmed by 5 bases and J by 8 bases, leaving 15 bases between them. The V gene's germline CDR1 is MDHEN and CDR2 SYDVKM. CDR3 size: 14 residues. The CDR3 loop reads CASSRAGAEEKLFF. Here the CDR3 DNA reads TGTGCCAGCAGTCGGGCGGGGGCCGAGGAAAAACTGTTTTTT.

CDR3 protein: CATSSDRGFSPAYEQYF. The CDR3 DNA sequence: TGTGCCACCAGCAGCGACAGGGGATTCTCTCCTGCCTACGAGCAGTACTTC. V is TRBV15 and J is TRBJ2-7; 8 bases are shared with TRBD1. The CDR3 is made up of 17 amino acids. Unmatched junction bases numbered 12, after V lost 3 bases and J lost 2 bases. Germline loops: CDR1 LNHNV, CDR2 YYDKDF (reference sequence).

CDR3 sequence (DNA): TGCGCCAGCAGCGCCGACAGGGGTGGCTACACCTTC. It is translated as CASSADRGGYTF. The chain joins TRBV5-1 to TRBJ1-2; 8 bases agree with TRBD1. This CDR3 has 12 amino acids. CDR1 SGHRS and CDR2 YFSETQ come from the germline V gene. After removal of 4 bases from V and 7 bases from J, the junction contained 3 bases not matched to a gene.

The V gene is TRBV19, the J gene TRBJ1-6; D gene uncertain. Germline V gene data show CDR1 as LNHDA and CDR2 as SQIVND (reference sequence). The CDR3 length is 14 residues. Trimming cost V 5 bases and J 10 bases, with 15 bases left between them. CDR3 bases: TGTGCCAGTAGTCTCCGCGGGGTCCTCTCACCCCTCCACTTT. Its protein product is CASSLRGVLSPLHF.

About this clone itself: Germline is not matched at one junction end, which may reflect a read error. This chain links TRBV6-1 with TRBJ1-2; the match to TRBD1 covers 8 bases. The length of the CDR3 is 17 residues. Germline V gene sequence: CDR1 MNHNS, CDR2 SASEGT. The CDR3 DNA sequence: TGTGCCAGCAGGGAAGGGACAGGAAAATTAGCTAACTATGGCTACACCTTC. Translated: CASREGTGKLANYGYTF.

This chain links TRBV11-3 with TRBJ2-7; 9 bases agree with TRBD1. In germline, CDR1 is SGHNT, CDR2 YENEEA. The CDR3 has 16 amino acids. The V gene end was trimmed by 0 bases and the J gene end by 0 bases; junction bases not matched to a gene: 3. The CDR3 nucleotides read TGTGCCAGCAGCTTAGATGGGACAGGGCCCTCCTACGAGCAGTACTTC. It is translated as CASSLDGTGPSYEQYF.

V is TRBV7-6 and J is TRBJ2-1; 15 positions match TRBD2. The CDR3 totals 16 residues. The germline V gene encodes CDR1 SGHVS and CDR2 FNYEAQ. V dropped 5 bases and J dropped 14; count of bases not matched to a gene: 13. CDR3 protein: CASSPPAGTSGGPEFF. CDR3 sequence (DNA): TGTGCCAGCAGCCCACCCGCTGGGACTAGCGGGGGGCCGGAGTTCTTC.

This sequence joins TRBV29-1 and TRBJ2-1; 14 nucleotides match TRBD2. Germline CDR1 and CDR2: SQVTM and ANQGSEA. The CDR3 contains 16 residues. Trimming at V came to 4 bases and at J to 8 bases, leaving 10 bases not matched to a gene. Here the CDR3 reads CSVVIRLAGGPDEQFF. The CDR3, as DNA: TGCAGCGTTGTAATTAGACTAGCGGGGGGGCCTGATGAGCAGTTCTTC.

The rearrangement links TRBV5-6 to TRBJ2-5; the match to TRBD1 covers 10 bases. J was trimmed by 2 bases and V by 4 bases; bases with no gene match: 5. Germline-derived CDR1 and CDR2 are SGHDT and YYEEEE. The CDR3 is 15 residues long. CDR3 residues: CASSRGTGVQETQYF. CDR3 in DNA: TGTGCCAGCAGCCGAGGGACAGGGGTTCAAGAGACCCAGTACTTC.